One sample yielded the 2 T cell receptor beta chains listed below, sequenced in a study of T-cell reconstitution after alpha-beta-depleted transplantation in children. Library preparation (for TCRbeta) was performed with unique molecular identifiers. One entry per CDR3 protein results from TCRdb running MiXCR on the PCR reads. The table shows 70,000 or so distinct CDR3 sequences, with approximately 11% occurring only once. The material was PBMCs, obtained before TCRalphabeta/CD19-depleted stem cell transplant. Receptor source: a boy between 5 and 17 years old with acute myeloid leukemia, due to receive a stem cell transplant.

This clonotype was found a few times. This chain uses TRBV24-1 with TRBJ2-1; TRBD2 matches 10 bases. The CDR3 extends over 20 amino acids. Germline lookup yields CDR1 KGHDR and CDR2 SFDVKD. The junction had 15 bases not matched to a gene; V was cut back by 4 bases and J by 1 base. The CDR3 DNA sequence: TGTGCCACCAGTGACCCGACCGTCGGGCTAGCGGGGGCTTCCTACAATGAGCAGTTCTTC. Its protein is CATSDPTVGLAGASYNEQFF.

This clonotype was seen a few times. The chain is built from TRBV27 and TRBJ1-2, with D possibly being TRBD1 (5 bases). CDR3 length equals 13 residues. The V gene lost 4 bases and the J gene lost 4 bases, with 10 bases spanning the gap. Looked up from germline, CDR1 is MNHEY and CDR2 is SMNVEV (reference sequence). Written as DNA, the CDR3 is TGTGCCAGCAGTTATCGGGGGGTCTATGGCTACACCTTC. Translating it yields CASSYRGVYGYTF.